This T cell receptor (beta chain) was sequenced during a study of T-cell memory formation after mild COVID-19. Study findings and constraints: CD4/CD8 balance held among clones contracting day 15 to 85, and later expanders leaned CD4+.

Between the trimmed V and J ends, which lost 5 bases and 10 bases, there was a span of 22 bases. Germline V CDR1 and CDR2: SGHRS, YFSETQ. This CDR3 contains 16 residues. TCRdb independently ran MiXCR on the 5' RACE reads; one entry per CDR3 protein. The sample lists about 300,000 distinct CDR3 sequences; roughly a fifth were seen once. For this clonotype: What it recognizes is unknown.

This clonotype was obtained from a man between 18 and 35 years old who had mild COVID-19 (a few samples of this study predate the infection). Cell type and time point are not known. J is TRBJ1-6 and V is TRBV5-1; the D is unclear. Source material: PBMCs or a T cell subset sorted from them (not recorded which). CDR3 sequence: CASRLTADNGRSPLHF. CDR3 nucleotides: TGCGCCAGCAGGCTGACGGCCGATAACGGGAGGTCACCCCTCCACTTT.